This T cell receptor (beta chain) is drawn from a study of human T cells and chemical hapten exposure. Between the trimmed V and J ends, which lost 2 bases and 2 bases, there was a span of 4 bases. The CDR3 runs 13 residues. Per the germline V gene, CDR1 is MNHEY and CDR2 is SVGEGT. TCRdb re-analysed the RACE reads in MiXCR, keeping a single row per CDR3 protein. This table has fewer than 400,000 distinct CDR3 sequences, 5.5% to 8% appearing once. Indicated time point: patch test 1, 2 weeks after DPC sensitization. Treatment described: therapeutic diphenylcyclopropenone sensitization with weekly scalp DPC. This clonotype showed up just a few times.

The sequencing used whole blood, collected in connection with sensitization to the hapten diphenylcyclopropenone (DPC). The chain couples TRBV6-2 or TRBV6-3 to TRBJ1-5; D not certain. The source is a woman between 18 and 29 years old with alopecia areata. Some clones in this sample may be carry-over from other donors' samples. Written as DNA, the CDR3 is TGTGCCAGCAGTTACGGTCGCAATCAGCCCCAGCATTTT. As protein: CASSYGRNQPQHF.